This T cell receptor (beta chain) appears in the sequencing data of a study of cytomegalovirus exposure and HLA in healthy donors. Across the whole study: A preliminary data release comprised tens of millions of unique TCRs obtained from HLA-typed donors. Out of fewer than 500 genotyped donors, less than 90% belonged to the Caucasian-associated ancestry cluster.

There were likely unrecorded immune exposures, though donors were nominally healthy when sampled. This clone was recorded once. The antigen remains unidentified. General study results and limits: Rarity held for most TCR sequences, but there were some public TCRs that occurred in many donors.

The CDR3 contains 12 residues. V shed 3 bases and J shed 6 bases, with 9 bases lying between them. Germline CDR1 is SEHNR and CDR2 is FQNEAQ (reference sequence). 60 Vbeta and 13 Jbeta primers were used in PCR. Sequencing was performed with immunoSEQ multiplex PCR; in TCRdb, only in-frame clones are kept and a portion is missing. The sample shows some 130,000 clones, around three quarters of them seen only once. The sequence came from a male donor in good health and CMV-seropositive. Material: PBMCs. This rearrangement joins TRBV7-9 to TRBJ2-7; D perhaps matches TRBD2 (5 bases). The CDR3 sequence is CASSFSVGEQYF. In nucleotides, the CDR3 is TGTGCCAGCAGCTTTAGCGTGGGCGAGCAGTACTTC.